This T cell receptor beta chain was documented in a study of T cell responses to AZD1222 COVID-19 vaccine. Data came from immunoSEQ multiplex PCR; TCRdb stores just in-frame clones and leaves some out. The sample records about 150,000 clones, roughly 90% being singletons. Findings and caveats of the study: Donor demographics were predominantly white British with a female majority; clonal diversity may be underestimated. Regions left unmutated in variants are reportedly the target of nearly half of spike-specific TCRs.

The CDR3 has 12 amino acids. Deletions cut 0 bases from V and 10 bases from J, with 6 bases between. Germline loops: CDR1 SGHVS, CDR2 FQNEAQ. The sample holds one count of this clone. Its antigen is unknown. This receptor was taken from an adult in good health. Sequenced here: peripheral blood, sampled on day 0 of MenACWY control vaccination. The chain links TRBV7-8 to TRBJ1-4, with a possible D match to TRBD1 (5 bases). The CDR3 here is CASSLAGGKLFF. CDR3 bases: TGTGCCAGCAGCTTAGCGGGGGGAAAACTGTTTTTT.